This paragraph reports one TCR beta chain. Trimming shortened V by 0 bases and J by 7 bases, and 7 bases separated the two germline ends. The CDR3 loop spans 13 amino acids. Germline V gene sequence: CDR1 MNHEY, CDR2 SVGAGI. The time point here: pre-sensitization, week 0. Treatment here: therapeutic diphenylcyclopropenone sensitization with weekly scalp DPC. Ahead of each patch test application, blood was drawn. This record belongs to a study of human T cells and chemical hapten exposure. TCRdb re-analysed the RACE reads in MiXCR, keeping a single row per CDR3 protein. The data show about 80,000 distinct CDR3 sequences, with less than 15% seen just once and approximately 4.6% held by the top ten.

The source material was whole blood, sampled in connection with sensitization to the hapten diphenylcyclopropenone (DPC). The chain employs TRBV6-5 and TRBJ1-5; D is unclear. The clonotype was recovered from a woman in her forties or fifties with alopecia areata. Some clones in this sample may be carry-over from other donors' samples. CDR3 in amino acids: CASSYSGEQPQHF. DNA of the CDR3: TGTGCCAGCAGTTACTCCGGGGAGCAGCCCCAGCATTTT.